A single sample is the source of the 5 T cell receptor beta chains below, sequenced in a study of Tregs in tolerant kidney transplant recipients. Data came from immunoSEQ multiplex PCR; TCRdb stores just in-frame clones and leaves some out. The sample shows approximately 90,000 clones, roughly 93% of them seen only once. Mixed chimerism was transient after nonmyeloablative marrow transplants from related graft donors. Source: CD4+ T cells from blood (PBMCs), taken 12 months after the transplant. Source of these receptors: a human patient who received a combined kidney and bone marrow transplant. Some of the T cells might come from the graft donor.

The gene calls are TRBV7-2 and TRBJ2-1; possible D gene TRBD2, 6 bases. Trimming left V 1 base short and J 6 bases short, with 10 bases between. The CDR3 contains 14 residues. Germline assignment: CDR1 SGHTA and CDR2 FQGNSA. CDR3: CASSLEAGRNEQFF. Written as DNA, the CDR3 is TGTGCCAGCAGCTTAGAGGCGGGGCGCAATGAGCAGTTCTTC.

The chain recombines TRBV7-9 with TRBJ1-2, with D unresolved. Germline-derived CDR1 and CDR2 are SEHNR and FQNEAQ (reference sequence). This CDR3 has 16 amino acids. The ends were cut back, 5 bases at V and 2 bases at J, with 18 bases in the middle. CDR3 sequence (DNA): TGTGCCAGCAGCCCTAACCGACTCGACGGAAACTATGGCTACACCTTC. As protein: CASSPNRLDGNYGYTF.

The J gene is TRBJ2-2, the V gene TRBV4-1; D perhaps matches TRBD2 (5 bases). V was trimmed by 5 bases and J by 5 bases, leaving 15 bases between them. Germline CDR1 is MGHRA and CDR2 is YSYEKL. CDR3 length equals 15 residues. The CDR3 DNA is TGCGCCAGCAGCATCCAGTCCCGGGGAACCGGGGAGCTGTTTTTT. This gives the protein CASSIQSRGTGELFF.

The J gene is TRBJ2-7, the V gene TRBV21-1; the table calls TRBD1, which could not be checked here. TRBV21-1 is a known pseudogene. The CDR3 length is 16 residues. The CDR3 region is CASSKARPGTSYEQYF. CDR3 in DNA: TGTGCCAGCAGCAAAGCGCGGCCAGGGACATCCTACGAGCAGTACTTC.

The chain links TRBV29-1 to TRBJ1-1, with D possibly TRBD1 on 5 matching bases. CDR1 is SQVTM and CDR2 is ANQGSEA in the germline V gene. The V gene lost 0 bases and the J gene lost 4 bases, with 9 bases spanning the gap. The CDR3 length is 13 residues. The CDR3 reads CSVEEAQGTEAFF. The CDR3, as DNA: TGCAGCGTTGAAGAGGCCCAGGGCACTGAAGCTTTCTTT.